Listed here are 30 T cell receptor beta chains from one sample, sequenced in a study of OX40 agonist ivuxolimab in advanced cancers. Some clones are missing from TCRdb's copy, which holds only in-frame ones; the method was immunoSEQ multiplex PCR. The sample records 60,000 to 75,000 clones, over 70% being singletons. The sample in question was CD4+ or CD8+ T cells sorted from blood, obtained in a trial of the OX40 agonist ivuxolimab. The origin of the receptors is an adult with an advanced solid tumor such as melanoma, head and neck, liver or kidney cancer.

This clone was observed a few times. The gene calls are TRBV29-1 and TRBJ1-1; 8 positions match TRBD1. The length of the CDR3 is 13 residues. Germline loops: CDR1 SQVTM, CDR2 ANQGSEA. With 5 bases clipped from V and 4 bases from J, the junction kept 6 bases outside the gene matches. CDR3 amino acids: CSVRQGSGTEAFF. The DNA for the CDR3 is TGCAGCGTTCGACAGGGGTCGGGCACTGAAGCTTTCTTT. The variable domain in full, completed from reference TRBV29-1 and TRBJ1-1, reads SAVISQKPSRDICQRGTSLTIQCQVDSQVTMMFWYRQQPGQSLTLIATANQGSEATYESGFVIDKFPISRPNLTFSTLTVSNMSPEDSSIYLCSVRQGSGTEAFFGQGTRLTVV.

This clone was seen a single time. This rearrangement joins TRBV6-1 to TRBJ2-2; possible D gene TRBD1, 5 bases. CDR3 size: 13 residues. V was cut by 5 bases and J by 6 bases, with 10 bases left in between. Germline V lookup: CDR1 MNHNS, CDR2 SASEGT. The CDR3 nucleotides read TGTGCCAGCAGTCCAGGGTTTGCCGGGGAGCTGTTTTTT. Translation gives CASSPGFAGELFF.

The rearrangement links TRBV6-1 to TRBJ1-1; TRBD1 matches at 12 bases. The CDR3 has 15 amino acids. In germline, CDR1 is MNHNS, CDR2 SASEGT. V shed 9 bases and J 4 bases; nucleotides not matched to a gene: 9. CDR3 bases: TGTGCCAGTCGGGACAGGGGGCTGGAAAGCACTGAAGCTTTCTTT. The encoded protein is CASRDRGLESTEAFF.

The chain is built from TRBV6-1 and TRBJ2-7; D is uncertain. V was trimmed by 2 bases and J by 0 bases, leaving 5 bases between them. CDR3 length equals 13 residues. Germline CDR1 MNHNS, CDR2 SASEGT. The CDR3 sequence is CASSERYSYEQYF. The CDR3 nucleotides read TGTGCCAGCAGTGAACGCTACTCCTACGAGCAGTACTTC.

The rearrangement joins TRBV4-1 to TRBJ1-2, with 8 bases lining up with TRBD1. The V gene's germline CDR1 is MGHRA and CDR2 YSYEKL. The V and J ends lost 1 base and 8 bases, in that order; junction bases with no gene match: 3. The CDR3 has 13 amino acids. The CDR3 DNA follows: TGCGCCAGCAGCCAAGGGGACAGGTCAGGCTACACCTTC. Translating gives CASSQGDRSGYTF.

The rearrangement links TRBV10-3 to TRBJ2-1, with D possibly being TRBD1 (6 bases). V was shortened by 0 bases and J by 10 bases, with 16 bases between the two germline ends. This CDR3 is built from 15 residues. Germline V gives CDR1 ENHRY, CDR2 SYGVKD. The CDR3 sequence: CAISESSPGEGEQFF. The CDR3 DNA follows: TGTGCCATCAGTGAGTCGAGTCCAGGGGAAGGGGAGCAGTTCTTC.

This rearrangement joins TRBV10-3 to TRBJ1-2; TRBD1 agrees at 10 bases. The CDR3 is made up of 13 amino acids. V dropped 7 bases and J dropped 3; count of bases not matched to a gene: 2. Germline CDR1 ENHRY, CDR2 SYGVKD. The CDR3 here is CAITGQGDYGYTF. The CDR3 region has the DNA TGTGCCATCACCGGACAGGGGGACTATGGCTACACCTTC.

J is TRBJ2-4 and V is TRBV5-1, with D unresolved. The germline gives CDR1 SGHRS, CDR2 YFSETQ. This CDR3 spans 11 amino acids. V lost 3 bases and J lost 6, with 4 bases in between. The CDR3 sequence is CASSYSNIQYF. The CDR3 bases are TGCGCCAGCAGCTACTCAAACATTCAGTACTTC.

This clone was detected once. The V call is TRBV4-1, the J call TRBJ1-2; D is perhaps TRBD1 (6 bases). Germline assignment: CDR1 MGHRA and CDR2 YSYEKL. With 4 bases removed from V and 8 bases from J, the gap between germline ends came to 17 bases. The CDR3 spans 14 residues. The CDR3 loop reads CASSPDRTLYGYTF. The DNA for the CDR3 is TGCGCCAGCAGCCCCGACAGGACGCTCTACGGCTACACCTTC.

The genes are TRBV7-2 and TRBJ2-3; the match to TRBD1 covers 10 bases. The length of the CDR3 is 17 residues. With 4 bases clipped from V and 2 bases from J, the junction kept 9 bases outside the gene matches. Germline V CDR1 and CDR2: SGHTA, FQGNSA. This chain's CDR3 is CASSSYPGQGYTDTQYF. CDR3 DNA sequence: TGTGCCAGCAGCTCCTACCCGGGACAGGGGTACACAGATACGCAGTATTTT.

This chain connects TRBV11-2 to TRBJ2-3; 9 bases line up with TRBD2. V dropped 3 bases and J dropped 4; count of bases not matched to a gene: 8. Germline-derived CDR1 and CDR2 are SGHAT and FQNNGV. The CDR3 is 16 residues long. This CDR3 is CASSLISGGGADTQYF. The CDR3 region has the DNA TGTGCCAGCAGCTTGATTAGCGGGGGTGGGGCAGATACGCAGTATTTT. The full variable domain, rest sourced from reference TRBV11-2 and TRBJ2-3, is EAGVAQSPRYKIIEKRQSVAFWCNPISGHATLYWYQQILGQGPKLLIQFQNNGVVDDSQLPKDRFSAERLKGVDSTLKIQPAKLEDSAVYLCASSLISGGGADTQYFGPGTRLTVL.

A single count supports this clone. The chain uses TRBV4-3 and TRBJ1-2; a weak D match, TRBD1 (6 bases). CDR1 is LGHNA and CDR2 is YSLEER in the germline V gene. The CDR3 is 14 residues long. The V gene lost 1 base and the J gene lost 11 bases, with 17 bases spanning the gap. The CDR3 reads CASSQVVGTLFYTF. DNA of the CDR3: TGCGCCAGCAGCCAAGTTGTGGGGACACTCTTTTACACCTTC.

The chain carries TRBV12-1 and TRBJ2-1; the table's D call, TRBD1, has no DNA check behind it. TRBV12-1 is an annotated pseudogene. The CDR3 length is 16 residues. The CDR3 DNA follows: TGTGCCAGCAGCTTTCCTATGGACAGGGGAAACAATGAGCAGTTCTTC. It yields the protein CASSFPMDRGNNEQFF.

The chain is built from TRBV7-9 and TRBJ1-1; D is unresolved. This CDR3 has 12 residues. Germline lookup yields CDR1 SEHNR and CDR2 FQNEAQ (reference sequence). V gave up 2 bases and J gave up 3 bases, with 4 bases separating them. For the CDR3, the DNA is TGTGCCAGCAGCTTAATGGACACTGAAGCTTTCTTT. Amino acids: CASSLMDTEAFF.

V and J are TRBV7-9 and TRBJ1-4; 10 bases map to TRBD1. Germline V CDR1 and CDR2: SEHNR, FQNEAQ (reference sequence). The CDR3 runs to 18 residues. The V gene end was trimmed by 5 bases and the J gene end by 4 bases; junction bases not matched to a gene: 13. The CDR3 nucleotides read TGTGCCAGCAGCAGCGGACAGGGGGGTCGTAGTTTTAATGAAAAACTGTTTTTT. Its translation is CASSSGQGGRSFNEKLFF.

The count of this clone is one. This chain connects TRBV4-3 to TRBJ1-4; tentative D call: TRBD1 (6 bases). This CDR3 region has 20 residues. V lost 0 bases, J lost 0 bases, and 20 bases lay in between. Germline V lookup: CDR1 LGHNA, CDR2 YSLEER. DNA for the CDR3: TGCGCCAGCAGCCAAGAACCTGTATCGGACAGCCGGTCAACTAATGAAAAACTGTTTTTT. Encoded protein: CASSQEPVSDSRSTNEKLFF.

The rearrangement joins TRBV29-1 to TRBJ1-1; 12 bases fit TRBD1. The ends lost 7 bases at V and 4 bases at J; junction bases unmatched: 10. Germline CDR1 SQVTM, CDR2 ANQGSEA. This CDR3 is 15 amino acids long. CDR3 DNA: TGCAGCGCCGGGACAGGGGGCGGTATAAGCACTGAAGCTTTCTTT. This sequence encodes CSAGTGGGISTEAFF.

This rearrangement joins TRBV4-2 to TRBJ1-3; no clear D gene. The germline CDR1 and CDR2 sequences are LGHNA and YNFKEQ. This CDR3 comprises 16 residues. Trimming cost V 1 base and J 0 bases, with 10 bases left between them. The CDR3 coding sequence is TGTGCCAGCAGCCAAGGCGCAGGCCGCTCTGGAAACACCATATATTTT. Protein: CASSQGAGRSGNTIYF.

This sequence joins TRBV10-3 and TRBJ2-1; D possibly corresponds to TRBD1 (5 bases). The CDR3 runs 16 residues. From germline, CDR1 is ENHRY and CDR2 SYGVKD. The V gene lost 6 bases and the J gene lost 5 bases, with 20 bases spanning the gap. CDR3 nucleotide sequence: TGTGCCATCAGCCCCGCGTCGTCTAGGGGTAACAATGAGCAGTTCTTC. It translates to CAISPASSRGNNEQFF.

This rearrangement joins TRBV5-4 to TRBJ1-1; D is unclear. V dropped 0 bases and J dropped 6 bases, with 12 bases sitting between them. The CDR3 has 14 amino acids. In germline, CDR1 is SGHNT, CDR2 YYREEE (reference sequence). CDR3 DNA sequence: TGTGCCAGCAGCTTGGAGCGGGTTTTCGCTGAAGCTTTCTTT. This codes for CASSLERVFAEAFF.

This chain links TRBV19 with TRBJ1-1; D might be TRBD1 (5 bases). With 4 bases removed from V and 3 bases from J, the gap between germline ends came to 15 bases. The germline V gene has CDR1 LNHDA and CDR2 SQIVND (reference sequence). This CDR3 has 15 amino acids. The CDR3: CASSTGTVRYTEAFF. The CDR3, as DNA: TGTGCCAGTAGTACCGGGACGGTGAGGTACACTGAAGCTTTCTTT.

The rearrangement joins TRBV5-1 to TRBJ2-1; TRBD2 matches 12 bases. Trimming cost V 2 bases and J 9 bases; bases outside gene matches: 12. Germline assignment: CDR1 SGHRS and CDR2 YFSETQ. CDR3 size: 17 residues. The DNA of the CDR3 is TGCGCCAGCAGCTTATGGACTAGCGGGATCGTAGGTGGTGAGCAGTTCTTC. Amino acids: CASSLWTSGIVGGEQFF.

CDR3 bases: TGCGCCAGCAGCGGCCTACAGGGAGGGAGCTCCTACGAGCAGTACTTC. Protein product: CASSGLQGGSSYEQYF. V gene TRBV5-1 combines with J gene TRBJ2-7; D is possibly TRBD2 (7 bases). Trimming took off 4 bases at V and 0 bases at J, with 17 bases between the two ends. The germline V gene encodes CDR1 SGHRS and CDR2 YFSETQ. CDR3 size: 16 residues.

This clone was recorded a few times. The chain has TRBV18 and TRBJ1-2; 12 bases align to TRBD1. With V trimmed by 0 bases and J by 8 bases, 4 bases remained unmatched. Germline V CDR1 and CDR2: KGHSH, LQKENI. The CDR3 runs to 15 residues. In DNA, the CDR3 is TGTGCCAGCTCACCACCGGGGACAGGGGGCAGGGGCTACACCTTC. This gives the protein CASSPPGTGGRGYTF.

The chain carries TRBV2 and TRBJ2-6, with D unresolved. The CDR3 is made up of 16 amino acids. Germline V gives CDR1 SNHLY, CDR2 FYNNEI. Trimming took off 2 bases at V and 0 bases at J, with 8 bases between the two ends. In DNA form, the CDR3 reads TGTGCCAGCAGTGAACCGAGAAGCTCTGGGGCCAACGTCCTGACTTTC. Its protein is CASSEPRSSGANVLTF. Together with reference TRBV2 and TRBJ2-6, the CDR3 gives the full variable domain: EPEVTQTPSHQVTQMGQEVILRCVPISNHLYFYWYRQILGQKVEFLVSFYNNEISEKSEIFDDQFSVERPDGSNFTLKIRSTKLEDSAMYFCASSEPRSSGANVLTFGAGSRLTVL.

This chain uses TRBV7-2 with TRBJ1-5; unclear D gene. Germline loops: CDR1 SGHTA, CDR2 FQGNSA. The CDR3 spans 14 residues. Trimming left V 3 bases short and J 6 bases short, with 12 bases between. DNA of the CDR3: TGTGCCAGCAGCTTGGTAGTGGCGGGTCAGCCCCAGCATTTT. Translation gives CASSLVVAGQPQHF.

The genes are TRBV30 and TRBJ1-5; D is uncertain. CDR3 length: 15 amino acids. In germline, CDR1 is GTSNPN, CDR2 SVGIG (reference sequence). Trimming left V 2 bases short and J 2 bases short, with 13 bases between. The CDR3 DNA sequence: TGTGCCTGGAGTTTTAAGGGTTTGGGCAATCAGCCCCAGCATTTT. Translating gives CAWSFKGLGNQPQHF. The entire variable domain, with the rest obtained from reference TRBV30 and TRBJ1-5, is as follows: SQTIHQWPATLVQPVGSPLSLECTVEGTSNPNLYWYRQAAGRGLQLLFYSVGIGQISSEVPQNLSASRPQDRQFILSSKKLLLSDSGFYLCAWSFKGLGNQPQHFGDGTRLSIL.

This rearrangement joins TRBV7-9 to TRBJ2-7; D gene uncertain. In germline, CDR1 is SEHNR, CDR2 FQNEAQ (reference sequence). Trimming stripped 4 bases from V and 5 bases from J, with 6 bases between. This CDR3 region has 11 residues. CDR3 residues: CASSSIHEQYF. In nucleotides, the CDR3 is TGTGCCAGCAGCTCGATCCACGAGCAGTACTTC.

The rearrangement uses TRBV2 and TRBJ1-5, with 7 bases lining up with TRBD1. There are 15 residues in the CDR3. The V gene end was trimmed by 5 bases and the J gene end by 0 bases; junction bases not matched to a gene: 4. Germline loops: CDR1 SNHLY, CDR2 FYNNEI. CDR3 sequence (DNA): TGTGCCAGCAGTCGACAGGGATCTAGCAATCAGCCCCAGCATTTT. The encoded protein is CASSRQGSSNQPQHF. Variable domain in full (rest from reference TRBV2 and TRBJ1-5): EPEVTQTPSHQVTQMGQEVILRCVPISNHLYFYWYRQILGQKVEFLVSFYNNEISEKSEIFDDQFSVERPDGSNFTLKIRSTKLEDSAMYFCASSRQGSSNQPQHFGDGTRLSIL.

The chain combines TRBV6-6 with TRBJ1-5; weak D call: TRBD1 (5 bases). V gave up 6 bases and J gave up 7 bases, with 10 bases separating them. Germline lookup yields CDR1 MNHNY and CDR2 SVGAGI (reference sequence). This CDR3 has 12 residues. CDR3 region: CASSTGDQPQHF. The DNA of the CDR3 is TGTGCCAGCAGCACGGGGGACCAGCCCCAGCATTTT.